Sequencing of this T cell receptor (beta chain) was carried out in a study of blood T cell repertoires in COVID-19. In the study overall: Material from acute and convalescent COVID-19 was sourced from the United States, Italy and Spain. PBMCs, B-cell-depleted T cells, or T cells provided the cDNA or gDNA that made up the material.

Those who participated ranged in age from roughly 18 to 100 years and resided in around 22 US areas. For this clone: The junction departs from germline at one end; a sequencing error may be responsible.

Germline CDR1 is SGHTA and CDR2 is FQGNSA. The CDR3 has 15 amino acids. In the original workflow: Reference gene primer amplification in the assay estimated nucleated cell counts. Generated by immunoSEQ multiplex PCR, the TCRdb table keeps only in-frame clones and is missing some. The V and J calls and clone size were taken over from that table, and D and trimming were inferred from the DNA. Among under 500,000 clones listed, about 85% were seen once. The rearrangement links TRBV7-2 to TRBJ1-6, with D tentatively TRBD1 (6 bases). This clonotype was obtained from a woman aged 18 to 35 with acute COVID-19. Sample: PBMCs or T cells enriched from blood (not recorded which). The CDR3 spells CASRLATGRRSPLHF. CDR3 bases: TGTGCCAGCAGATTAGCCACAGGGCGGCGTTCACCCCTCCACTTT.